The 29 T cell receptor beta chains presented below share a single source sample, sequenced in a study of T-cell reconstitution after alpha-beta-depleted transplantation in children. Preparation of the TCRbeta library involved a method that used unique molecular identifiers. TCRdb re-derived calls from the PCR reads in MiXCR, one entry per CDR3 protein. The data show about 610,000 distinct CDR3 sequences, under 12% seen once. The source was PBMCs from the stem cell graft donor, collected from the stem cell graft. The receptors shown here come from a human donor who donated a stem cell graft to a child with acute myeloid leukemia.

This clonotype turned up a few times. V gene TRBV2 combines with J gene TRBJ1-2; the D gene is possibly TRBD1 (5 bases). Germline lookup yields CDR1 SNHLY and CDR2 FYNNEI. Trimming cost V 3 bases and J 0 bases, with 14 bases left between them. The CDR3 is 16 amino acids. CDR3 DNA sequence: TGTGCCAGCAGTGACGCGACAGTAGATTCTAACTATGGCTACACCTTC. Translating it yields CASSDATVDSNYGYTF.

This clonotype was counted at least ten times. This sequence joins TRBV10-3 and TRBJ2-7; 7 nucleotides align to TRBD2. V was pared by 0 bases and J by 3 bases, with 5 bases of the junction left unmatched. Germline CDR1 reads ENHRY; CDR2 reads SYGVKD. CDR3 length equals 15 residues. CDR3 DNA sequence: TGTGCCATCAGTGAGTCGATGGGGGGGTACTACGAGCAGTACTTC. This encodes CAISESMGGYYEQYF.

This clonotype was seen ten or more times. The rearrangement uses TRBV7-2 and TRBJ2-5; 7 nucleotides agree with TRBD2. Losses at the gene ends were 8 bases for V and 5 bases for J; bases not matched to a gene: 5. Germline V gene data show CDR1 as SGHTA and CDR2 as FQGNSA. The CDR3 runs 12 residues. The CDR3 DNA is TGTGCCAGCGGGAGGGGCAGGGAGACCCAGTACTTC. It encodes CASGRGRETQYF.

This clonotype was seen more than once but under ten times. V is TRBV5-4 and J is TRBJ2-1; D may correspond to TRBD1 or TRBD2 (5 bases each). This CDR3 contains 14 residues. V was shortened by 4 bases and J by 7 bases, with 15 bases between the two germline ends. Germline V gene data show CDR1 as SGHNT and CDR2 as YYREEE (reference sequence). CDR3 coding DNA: TGTGCCAGCAGCCTGGGACCTGTTATGAATGAGCAGTTCTTC. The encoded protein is CASSLGPVMNEQFF.

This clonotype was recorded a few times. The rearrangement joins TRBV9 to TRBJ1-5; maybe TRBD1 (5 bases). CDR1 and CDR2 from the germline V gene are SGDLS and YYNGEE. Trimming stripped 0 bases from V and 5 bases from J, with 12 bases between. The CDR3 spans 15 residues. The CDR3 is CASSVGQGWDQPQHF. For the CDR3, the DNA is TGTGCCAGCAGCGTAGGGCAGGGATGGGATCAGCCCCAGCATTTT. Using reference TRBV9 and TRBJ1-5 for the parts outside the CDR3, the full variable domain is DSGVTQTPKHLITATGQRVTLRCSPRSGDLSVYWYQQSLDQGLQFLIQYYNGEERAKGNILERFSAQQFPDLHSELNLSSLELGDSALYFCASSVGQGWDQPQHFGDGTRLSIL.

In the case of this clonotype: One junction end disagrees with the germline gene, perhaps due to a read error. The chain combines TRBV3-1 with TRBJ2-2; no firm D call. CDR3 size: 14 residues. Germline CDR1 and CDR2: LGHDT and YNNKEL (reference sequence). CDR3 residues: CASCQDGGYGELFF. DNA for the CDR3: TGTGCCAGCTGCCAAGACGGTGGATATGGGGAGCTGTTTTTT.

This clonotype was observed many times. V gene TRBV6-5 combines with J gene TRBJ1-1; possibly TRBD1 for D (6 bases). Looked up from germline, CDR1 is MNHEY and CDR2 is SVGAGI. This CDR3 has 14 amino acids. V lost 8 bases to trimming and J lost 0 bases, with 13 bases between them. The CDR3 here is CASRGAEMNTEAFF. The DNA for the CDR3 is TGTGCCAGCCGGGGGGCCGAGATGAACACTGAAGCTTTCTTT.

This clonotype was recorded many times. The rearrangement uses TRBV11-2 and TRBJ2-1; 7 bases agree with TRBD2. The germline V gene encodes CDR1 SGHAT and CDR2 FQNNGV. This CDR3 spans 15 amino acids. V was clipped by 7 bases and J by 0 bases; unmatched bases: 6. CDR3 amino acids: CASTDGGSSYNEQFF. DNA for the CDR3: TGTGCCAGCACCGACGGCGGGAGCTCCTACAATGAGCAGTTCTTC.

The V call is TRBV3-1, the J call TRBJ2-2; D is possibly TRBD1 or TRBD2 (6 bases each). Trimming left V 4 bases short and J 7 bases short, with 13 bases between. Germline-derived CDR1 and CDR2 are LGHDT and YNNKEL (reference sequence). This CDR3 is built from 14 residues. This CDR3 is CASSPPKGGGELFF. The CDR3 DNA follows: TGTGCCAGCAGCCCTCCGAAGGGGGGCGGGGAGCTGTTTTTT.

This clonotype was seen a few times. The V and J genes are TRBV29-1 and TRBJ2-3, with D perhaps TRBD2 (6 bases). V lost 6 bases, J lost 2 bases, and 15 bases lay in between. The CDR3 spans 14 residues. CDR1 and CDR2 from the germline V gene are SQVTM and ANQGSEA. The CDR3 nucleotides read TGCAGCGTCGGGGGAGTCGGTACCACAGATACGCAGTATTTT. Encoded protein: CSVGGVGTTDTQYF.

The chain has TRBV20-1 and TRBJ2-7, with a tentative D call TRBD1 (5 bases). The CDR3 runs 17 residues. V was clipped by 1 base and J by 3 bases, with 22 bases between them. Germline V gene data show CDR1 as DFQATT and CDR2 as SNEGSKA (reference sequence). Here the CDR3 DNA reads TGCAGTGCTAGAGTCCAGGGAATGAAGGGGCTTCACTACGAGCAGTACTTC. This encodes CSARVQGMKGLHYEQYF.

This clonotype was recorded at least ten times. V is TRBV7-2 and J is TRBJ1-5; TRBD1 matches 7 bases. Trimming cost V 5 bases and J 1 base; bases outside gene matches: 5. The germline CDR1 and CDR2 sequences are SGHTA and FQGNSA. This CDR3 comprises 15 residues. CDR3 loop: CASSLRQGSNQPQHF. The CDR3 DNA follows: TGTGCCAGCAGCCTAAGACAGGGAAGCAATCAGCCCCAGCATTTT.

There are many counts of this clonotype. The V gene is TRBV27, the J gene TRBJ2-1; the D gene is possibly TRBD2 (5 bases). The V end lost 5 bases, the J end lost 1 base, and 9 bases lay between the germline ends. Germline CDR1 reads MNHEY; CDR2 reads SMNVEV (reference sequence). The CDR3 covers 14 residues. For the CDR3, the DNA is TGTGCCAGCAGTGTTAGAGGGTCCTACAATGAGCAGTTCTTC. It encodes CASSVRGSYNEQFF.

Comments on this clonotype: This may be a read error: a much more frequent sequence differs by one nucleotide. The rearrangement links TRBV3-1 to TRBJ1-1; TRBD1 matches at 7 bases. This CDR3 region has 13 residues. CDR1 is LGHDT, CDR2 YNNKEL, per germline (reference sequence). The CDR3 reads CTSGYRGLTEAFF. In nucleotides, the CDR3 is TGTACCAGCGGTTACAGGGGACTAACTGAAGCTTTCTTT.

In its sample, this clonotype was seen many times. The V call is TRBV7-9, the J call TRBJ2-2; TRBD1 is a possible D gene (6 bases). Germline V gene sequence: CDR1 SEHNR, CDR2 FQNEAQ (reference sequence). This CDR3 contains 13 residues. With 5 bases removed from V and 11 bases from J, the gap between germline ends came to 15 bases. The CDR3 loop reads CASSAPTGGELFF. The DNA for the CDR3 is TGTGCCAGCAGCGCCCCGACAGGCGGTGAGCTGTTTTTT.

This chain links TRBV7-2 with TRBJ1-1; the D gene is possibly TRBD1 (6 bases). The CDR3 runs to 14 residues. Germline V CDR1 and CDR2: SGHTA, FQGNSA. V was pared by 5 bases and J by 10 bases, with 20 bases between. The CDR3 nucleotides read TGTGCCAGCAGCACAGGACAGTATCACTCTGGAGCTTTCTTT. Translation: CASSTGQYHSGAFF.

CDR3 protein: CASSTEFSTDTQYF. CDR3 DNA sequence: TGTGCCAGCAGTACAGAGTTTAGCACAGATACGCAGTATTTT. The V call is TRBV28, the J call TRBJ2-3; D gene ambiguous. Germline V lookup: CDR1 MDHEN, CDR2 SYDVKM. The CDR3 is made up of 14 amino acids. Deletions cut 5 bases from V and 0 bases from J, with 9 bases between.

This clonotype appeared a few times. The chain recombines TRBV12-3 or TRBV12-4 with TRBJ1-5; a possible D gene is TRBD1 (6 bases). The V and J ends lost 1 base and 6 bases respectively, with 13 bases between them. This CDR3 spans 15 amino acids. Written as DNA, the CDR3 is TGTGCCAGCAGTTTAGGCAGGGGAGGGGCTCAGCCCCAGCATTTT. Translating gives CASSLGRGGAQPQHF.

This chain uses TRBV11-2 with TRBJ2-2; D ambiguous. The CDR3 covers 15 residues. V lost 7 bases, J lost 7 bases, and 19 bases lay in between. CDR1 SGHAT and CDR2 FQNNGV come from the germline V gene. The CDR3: CASTSHSSRGGELFF. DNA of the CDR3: TGTGCCAGCACCTCCCATTCGTCTCGAGGCGGGGAGCTGTTTTTT.

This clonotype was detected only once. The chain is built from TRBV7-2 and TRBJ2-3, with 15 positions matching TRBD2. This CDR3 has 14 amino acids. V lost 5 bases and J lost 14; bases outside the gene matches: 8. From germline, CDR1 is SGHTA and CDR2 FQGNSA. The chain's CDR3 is CASSDRTSGRAPYF. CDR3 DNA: TGTGCCAGCAGCGACCGGACTAGCGGGAGGGCCCCGTATTTT.

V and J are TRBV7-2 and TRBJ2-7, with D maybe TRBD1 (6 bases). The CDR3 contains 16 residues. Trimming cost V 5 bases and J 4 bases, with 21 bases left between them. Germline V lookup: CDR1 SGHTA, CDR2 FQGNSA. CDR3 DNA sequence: TGTGCCAGCAGCCTAAGGTTCGTGGGGACAAAGTACGAGCAGTACTTC. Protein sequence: CASSLRFVGTKYEQYF.

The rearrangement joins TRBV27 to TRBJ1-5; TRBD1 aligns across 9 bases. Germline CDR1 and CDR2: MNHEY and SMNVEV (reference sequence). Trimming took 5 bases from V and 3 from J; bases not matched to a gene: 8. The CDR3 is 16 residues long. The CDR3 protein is CASSPTTGGINQPQHF. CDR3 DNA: TGTGCCAGCAGTCCAACGACAGGGGGGATCAATCAGCCCCAGCATTTT.

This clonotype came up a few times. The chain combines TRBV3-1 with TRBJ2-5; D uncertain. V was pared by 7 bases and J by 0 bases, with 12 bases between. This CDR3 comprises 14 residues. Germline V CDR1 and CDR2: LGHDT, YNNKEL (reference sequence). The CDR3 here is CASTGWDDQETQYF. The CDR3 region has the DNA TGTGCCAGCACCGGGTGGGATGACCAAGAGACCCAGTACTTC.

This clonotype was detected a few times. For the CDR3, the DNA is TGCAGCGTTGCAGAGGGGTTAGGCTACACCTTC. Protein: CSVAEGLGYTF. The chain joins TRBV29-1 to TRBJ1-2; TRBD1 is a possible D gene (5 bases). V dropped 4 bases and J dropped 8 bases, with 11 bases sitting between them. This CDR3 has 11 residues. Looked up from germline, CDR1 is SQVTM and CDR2 is ANQGSEA.

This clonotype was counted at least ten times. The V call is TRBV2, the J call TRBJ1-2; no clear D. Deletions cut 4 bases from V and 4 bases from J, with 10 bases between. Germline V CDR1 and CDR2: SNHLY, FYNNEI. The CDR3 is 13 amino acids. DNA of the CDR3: TGTGCCAGCAGTGTTAGTGGCAGCTATGGCTACACCTTC. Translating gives CASSVSGSYGYTF.

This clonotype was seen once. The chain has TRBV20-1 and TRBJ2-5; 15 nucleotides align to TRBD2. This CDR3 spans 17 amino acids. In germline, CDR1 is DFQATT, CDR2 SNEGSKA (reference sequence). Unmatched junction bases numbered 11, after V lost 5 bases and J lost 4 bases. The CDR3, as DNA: TGCAGTGCTTTCGGACTAGCGGGAGGGCCAGGGCGAGAGACCCAGTACTTC. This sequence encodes CSAFGLAGGPGRETQYF.

CDR3: CATGSQGSVSSYEQYF. DNA for the CDR3: TGTGCCACCGGCTCCCAGGGGTCGGTTAGTTCCTACGAGCAGTACTTC. The chain uses TRBV6-1 and TRBJ2-7; D is possibly TRBD1 (6 bases). CDR1 and CDR2 from the germline V gene are MNHNS and SASEGT. CDR3 size: 16 residues. V lost 10 bases and J 1 base, leaving 23 bases between the germline ends.

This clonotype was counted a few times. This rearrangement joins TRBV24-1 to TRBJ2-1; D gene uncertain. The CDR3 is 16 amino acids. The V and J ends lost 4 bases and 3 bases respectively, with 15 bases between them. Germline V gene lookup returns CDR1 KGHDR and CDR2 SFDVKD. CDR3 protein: CATSDPSKNIYNEQFF. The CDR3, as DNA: TGTGCCACCAGTGACCCCTCAAAAAACATCTACAATGAGCAGTTCTTC.

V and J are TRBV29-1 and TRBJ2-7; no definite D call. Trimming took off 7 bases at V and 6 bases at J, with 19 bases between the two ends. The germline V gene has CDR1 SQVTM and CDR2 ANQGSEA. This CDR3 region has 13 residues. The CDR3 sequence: CSANSIVVGEQYF. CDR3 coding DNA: TGCAGCGCCAATAGTATAGTGGTGGGCGAGCAGTACTTC.